These 32 T cell receptor beta chains share one sample of origin, sequenced in a study of Ad26.COV2.S vaccination and SARS-CoV-2 variants. This table comes from immunoSEQ multiplex PCR, and its TCRdb copy is limited to in-frame clones, with some not included. The sample consists of about 350,000 clones, around 89% of them appearing once. Treatment specified: about 20 received Ad26.COV2.S at low or high dose, single or two shots; about 5 received placebo; per-sample allocation not given. Specimen acquisition occurred on day 63 following the initial vaccine or placebo injection. The sequenced sample was peripheral blood, obtained in a trial of Ad26.COV2.S vaccine versus placebo. The receptors shown here come from a person aged 18-65 years who received the Ad26.COV2.S COVID-19 vaccine or a placebo.

This clone was seen once. V usage is TRBV7-8 and J usage is TRBJ1-2; no clear D gene. The CDR3 loop spans 13 amino acids. V dropped 1 base and J dropped 6 bases, with 9 bases sitting between them. The germline V gene encodes CDR1 SGHVS and CDR2 FQNEAQ. The CDR3 DNA reads TGTGCCAGCAGCTTAGTATCCGGGGATGGCTACACCTTC. Translating gives CASSLVSGDGYTF. Full variable domain (outside the CDR3, taken from reference TRBV7-8 and TRBJ1-2): GAGVSQSPRYKVAKRGQDVALRCDPISGHVSLFWYQQALGQGPEFLTYFQNEAQLDKSGLPSDRFFAERPEGSVSTLKIQRTQQEDSAVYLCASSLVSGDGYTFGSGTRLTVV.

About this clone itself: Germline and junction disagree at one end, which may indicate a read error. The chain employs TRBV12-3 or TRBV12-4 and TRBJ1-1, with D unresolved. The CDR3 consists of 13 residues. The DNA for the CDR3 is TGTGCCAGCAGTCCGACGGGGAACGCTGAAGCTTTCTTT. It translates to CASSPTGNAEAFF.

This clone was counted a single time. The chain joins TRBV7-3 to TRBJ1-1; D gene unclear. Trimming removed 2 bases at V and 1 base at J, with 11 bases between. The CDR3 is 15 amino acids. Germline V gene sequence: CDR1 SGHTA, CDR2 FQGTGA. This chain's CDR3 is CASSLGTEGNTEAFF. The CDR3, as DNA: TGTGCCAGCAGCTTAGGAACGGAAGGGAACACTGAAGCTTTCTTT.

V is TRBV18 and J is TRBJ2-7; D might be TRBD1 (6 bases). Between the trimmed V and J ends, which lost 3 bases and 0 bases, there was a span of 9 bases. Germline values: CDR1 KGHSH, CDR2 LQKENI. This CDR3 has 14 amino acids. The CDR3 DNA follows: TGTGCCAGCTCACCGGGACACAGCTCCTACGAGCAGTACTTC. It codes for CASSPGHSSYEQYF. The full variable domain, its missing parts supplied by reference TRBV18 and TRBJ2-7, is NAGVMQNPRHLVRRRGQEARLRCSPMKGHSHVYWYRQLPEEGLKFMVYLQKENIIDESGMPKERFSAEFPKEGPSILRIQQVVRGDSAAYFCASSPGHSSYEQYFGPGTRLTVT.

The rearrangement joins TRBV19 to TRBJ1-2; tentative D call: TRBD1 (6 bases). This CDR3 is 14 amino acids long. CDR1 is LNHDA and CDR2 is SQIVND in the germline V gene (reference sequence). V dropped 0 bases and J dropped 7 bases, with 12 bases sitting between them. CDR3 coding DNA: TGTGCCAGTAGTATAGACGCCAGGGGCGGTGGCTACACCTTC. It yields the protein CASSIDARGGGYTF.

V and J are TRBV11-2 and TRBJ1-5; a weak D match, TRBD1 (6 bases). This CDR3 has 16 amino acids. V was cut by 5 bases and J by 4 bases, with 18 bases left in between. CDR1 SGHAT and CDR2 FQNNGV come from the germline V gene. For the CDR3, the DNA is TGTGCCAGCAGCCCCCGGGACACAACACCTAATCAGCCCCAGCATTTT. It translates to CASSPRDTTPNQPQHF.

This clone was seen only a few times. The J gene is TRBJ2-7, the V gene TRBV6-6; 9 bases are a match to TRBD1. The CDR3 runs 14 residues. The V gene's germline CDR1 is MNHNY and CDR2 SVGAGI (reference sequence). V was clipped by 2 bases and J by 4 bases; unmatched bases: 3. This chain's CDR3 is CASSYLQGAYEQYF. As DNA, the CDR3 is TGTGCCAGCAGTTACCTACAGGGGGCATACGAGCAGTACTTC.

This clone was counted a single time. V and J are TRBV6-1 and TRBJ2-3; D gene uncertain. CDR3 size: 14 residues. Trimming stripped 0 bases from V and 2 bases from J, with 6 bases between. Germline V lookup: CDR1 MNHNS, CDR2 SASEGT. In DNA form, the CDR3 reads TGTGCCAGCAGTGAAGCGTCCTACACAGATACGCAGTATTTT. Encoded protein: CASSEASYTDTQYF.

This chain links TRBV12-5 with TRBJ2-5; D gene ambiguous. Germline assignment: CDR1 LGHNT and CDR2 FRNRAP. Trimming removed 3 bases from V and 2 bases from J, with 7 bases in between. This CDR3 region has 13 residues. The CDR3 bases are TGTGCTAGTGGTTTTGGCAGGCAAGAGACCCAGTACTTC. Its protein product is CASGFGRQETQYF. Filled out from reference TRBV12-5 and TRBJ2-5, the complete variable domain reads DARVTQTPRHKVTEMGQEVTMRCQPILGHNTVFWYRQTMMQGLELLAYFRNRAPLDDSGMPKDRFSAEMPDATLATLKIQPSEPRDSAVYFCASGFGRQETQYFGPGTRLLVL.

The genes are TRBV4-2 and TRBJ2-1; D is perhaps TRBD1 (6 bases). V dropped 1 base and J dropped 10 bases, with 11 bases sitting between them. The CDR3 extends over 13 amino acids. In germline, CDR1 is LGHNA, CDR2 YNFKEQ. This chain's CDR3 is CASSQVSDREQFF. The CDR3 DNA reads TGTGCCAGCAGCCAAGTATCCGACAGGGAGCAGTTCTTC.

V and J are TRBV5-8 and TRBJ2-2; D perhaps matches TRBD1 (7 bases). Trimming took off 5 bases at V and 3 bases at J, with 14 bases between the two ends. This CDR3 contains 15 residues. Per germline, CDR1 SGHTS and CDR2 YDEGEE. The CDR3 sequence: CASREGQSYTGELFF. CDR3 sequence (DNA): TGTGCCAGCAGGGAGGGACAGTCTTACACCGGGGAGCTGTTTTTT.

The chain carries TRBV19 and TRBJ2-2, with unresolved D. Looked up from germline, CDR1 is LNHDA and CDR2 is SQIVND (reference sequence). V was cut by 7 bases and J by 7 bases, with 7 bases left in between. The CDR3 extends over 11 amino acids. This chain's CDR3 is CASMLDGELFF. The CDR3 nucleotides read TGTGCCAGTATGTTGGACGGGGAGCTGTTTTTT.

The chain has TRBV15 and TRBJ2-7; 9 nucleotides align to TRBD2. Germline lookup yields CDR1 LNHNV and CDR2 YYDKDF (reference sequence). This CDR3 comprises 17 residues. V dropped 0 bases and J dropped 1; count of bases not matched to a gene: 7. This chain's CDR3 is CATSRDRVAGESYEQYF. In nucleotides, the CDR3 is TGTGCCACCAGCAGAGATCGGGTAGCGGGGGAGTCCTACGAGCAGTACTTC.

This clone was observed a single time. This sequence joins TRBV2 and TRBJ2-7; TRBD1 agrees at 9 bases. This CDR3 is 13 amino acids long. V lost 6 bases, J lost 6 bases, and 6 bases stayed unmatched. CDR1 and CDR2 from the germline V gene are SNHLY and FYNNEI. CDR3 region: CASRGQGVGEQYF. The CDR3 bases are TGTGCCAGCAGGGGACAGGGCGTAGGCGAGCAGTACTTC.

The count of this clone is one. J is TRBJ1-5 and V is TRBV18, with 10 bases identical to TRBD1. The germline V gene encodes CDR1 KGHSH and CDR2 LQKENI. The CDR3 contains 16 residues. V lost 3 bases, J lost 7 bases, and 9 bases stayed unmatched. DNA for the CDR3: TGTGCCAGCTCACCTAAGGACAGGGGGTTAACCCAGCCCCAGCATTTT. It specifies CASSPKDRGLTQPQHF.

The CDR3 region has the DNA TGTGCCAGCAGCCCCGGACAGACTTTCTTCTATGGCTACACCTTC. Protein product: CASSPGQTFFYGYTF. This sequence joins TRBV7-9 and TRBJ1-2; possible D gene TRBD1, 6 bases. CDR1 and CDR2 from the germline V gene are SEHNR and FQNEAQ (reference sequence). V lost 5 bases and J 4 bases, leaving 17 bases between the germline ends. The CDR3 is 15 amino acids.

This rearrangement joins TRBV10-3 to TRBJ2-3, with D possibly being TRBD2 (5 bases). The CDR3 sequence is 15 residues long. The germline V gene has CDR1 ENHRY and CDR2 SYGVKD. V lost 8 bases and J 0 bases, leaving 15 bases between the germline ends. The CDR3 bases are TGTGCCATCGGGAGAAATGAGCCTAGCACAGATACGCAGTATTTT. Protein: CAIGRNEPSTDTQYF.

This clone has a single count. The V and J genes are TRBV7-8 and TRBJ2-1; 12 positions agree with TRBD2. There are 17 residues in the CDR3. Losses at the gene ends were 1 base for V and 8 bases for J; bases not matched to a gene: 9. Germline V gene lookup returns CDR1 SGHVS and CDR2 FQNEAQ. The CDR3 here is CASSLVTSGGTSYEQFF. The CDR3 DNA reads TGTGCCAGCAGCTTAGTGACTAGCGGGGGTACGTCATATGAGCAGTTCTTC.

This chain connects TRBV6-1 to TRBJ1-2; a possible D gene is TRBD1 (5 bases). CDR3 length: 15 amino acids. Trimming shortened V by 0 bases and J by 5 bases, and 13 bases separated the two germline ends. Germline values: CDR1 MNHNS, CDR2 SASEGT. For the CDR3, the DNA is TGTGCCAGCAGTGAAGCCCGAAGCGGGACTTATGGCTACACCTTC. It yields the protein CASSEARSGTYGYTF.

The V gene is TRBV12-3 or TRBV12-4, the J gene TRBJ1-5; tentatively, D is TRBD1 (6 bases). This CDR3 region has 13 residues. V lost 6 bases to trimming and J lost 3 bases, with 9 bases between them. The CDR3 is CASSDRYNQPQHF. The CDR3 DNA reads as TGTGCCAGCAGCGACAGGTACAATCAGCCCCAGCATTTT.

The genes are TRBV6-5 and TRBJ1-4, with 9 bases lining up with TRBD1. The CDR3 is 13 amino acids. Germline V lookup: CDR1 MNHEY, CDR2 SVGAGI. Unmatched junction bases numbered 3, after V lost 7 bases and J lost 6 bases. The DNA of the CDR3 is TGTGCCAGCAAAGGACAGGGGCATGAAAAACTGTTTTTT. Amino acids: CASKGQGHEKLFF.

The chain is built from TRBV28 and TRBJ1-1; D ambiguous. The CDR3 extends over 14 amino acids. Germline values: CDR1 MDHEN, CDR2 SYDVKM. The V end was cut by 5 bases, the J end by 0 bases, with 10 bases between. CDR3 in DNA: TGTGCCAGCAGTAACGAGCTCATGAACACTGAAGCTTTCTTT. Translated, it gives CASSNELMNTEAFF.

This sequence joins TRBV6-5 and TRBJ2-1; D is possibly TRBD1 (5 bases). The germline V gene encodes CDR1 MNHEY and CDR2 SVGAGI. Trimming removed 0 bases at V and 9 bases at J, with 12 bases between. This CDR3 contains 14 residues. The CDR3 reads CASSYSDTLSEQFF. CDR3 DNA: TGTGCCAGCAGTTACTCGGACACACTCAGTGAGCAGTTCTTC.

This chain uses TRBV7-2 with TRBJ1-2; D not resolved. The germline CDR1 and CDR2 sequences are SGHTA and FQGNSA. Trimming removed 1 base from V and 2 bases from J, with 8 bases in between. The CDR3 spans 14 residues. The CDR3 spells CASSLGVRNYGYTF. CDR3 DNA sequence: TGTGCCAGCAGCTTAGGGGTCAGGAACTATGGCTACACCTTC.

Written as DNA, the CDR3 is TGCGCCAGCAGCTATACAGGGCCCCTAGGAGCCGCTGAAGCTTTCTTT. Translated: CASSYTGPLGAAEAFF. The chain links TRBV5-1 to TRBJ1-1; TRBD1 might be the D (6 bases). Germline lookup yields CDR1 SGHRS and CDR2 YFSETQ. This CDR3 is built from 16 residues. V was clipped by 3 bases and J by 6 bases, with 21 bases between them.

CDR3 bases: TGTGCCAGCTCTGAAGGTGGCGGAAACACCATATATTTT. It is translated as CASSEGGGNTIYF. The chain joins TRBV18 to TRBJ1-3; D unclear. Deletions cut 6 bases from V and 4 bases from J, with 10 bases between. This CDR3 spans 13 amino acids. Germline lookup yields CDR1 KGHSH and CDR2 LQKENI.

The chain combines TRBV24-1 with TRBJ2-1, with TRBD1 matching 11 bases. The germline gives CDR1 KGHDR, CDR2 SFDVKD. The CDR3 sequence is 16 residues long. Unmatched junction bases numbered 12, after V lost 6 bases and J lost 9 bases. The CDR3 DNA reads TGTGCCACCAGTCATTCCTTCGGACAGGGGGCCAGTGAGCAGTTCTTC. The encoded protein is CATSHSFGQGASEQFF.

The V gene is TRBV12-3 or TRBV12-4, the J gene TRBJ2-2; D perhaps matches TRBD1 (5 bases). CDR3 length equals 12 residues. V lost 6 bases and J 7 bases, leaving 9 bases between the germline ends. The CDR3 DNA is TGTGCCAGCAGCCAGGGTTACGGGGAGCTGTTTTTT. Protein: CASSQGYGELFF.

CDR3: CASIPGLAGGPGTQYF. The CDR3 DNA is TGTGCCAGCATCCCCGGACTAGCGGGGGGACCAGGGACCCAGTACTTC. The gene calls are TRBV7-9 and TRBJ2-5, with TRBD2 identical over 14 bases. Germline assignment: CDR1 SEHNR and CDR2 FQNEAQ (reference sequence). CDR3 length equals 16 residues. V lost 7 bases to trimming and J lost 7 bases; unmatched junction nucleotides: 11.

The J gene is TRBJ1-1, the V gene TRBV6-5, with D hard to call. Deletions cut 6 bases from V and 5 bases from J, with 7 bases between. The CDR3 is 11 amino acids. The germline CDR1 and CDR2 sequences are MNHEY and SVGAGI. Here the CDR3 reads CASRSGTEAFF. The CDR3 DNA reads TGTGCCAGCAGGAGTGGAACTGAAGCTTTCTTT.

This chain joins TRBV27 and TRBJ1-2, with D perhaps TRBD1 (6 bases). Trimming shortened V by 4 bases and J by 7 bases, and 16 bases separated the two germline ends. The germline V gene encodes CDR1 MNHEY and CDR2 SMNVEV (reference sequence). The CDR3 sequence is 14 residues long. The CDR3 reads CASSSMTGRSGYTF. The CDR3 DNA sequence: TGTGCCAGCAGTTCTATGACAGGAAGGAGTGGCTACACCTTC.

This chain links TRBV30 with TRBJ1-1; TRBD1 matches at 7 bases. J was trimmed by 4 bases and V by 0 bases; bases with no gene match: 8. Germline V gene lookup returns CDR1 GTSNPN and CDR2 SVGIG (reference sequence). This CDR3 is built from 15 residues. The CDR3 nucleotides are TGTGCCTGGAGTGTAGACAGGGATCTGGTCACTGAAGCTTTCTTT. Translation: CAWSVDRDLVTEAFF.